Reported below is one T cell receptor (beta chain). The sample is drawn from a study of OX40 agonist ivuxolimab in advanced cancers. Here immunoSEQ multiplex PCR was the method, and the copy in TCRdb shows in-frame clones only, minus some. Of tens of thousands of clones listed, 75% to 85% are singletons. This CDR3 is built from 15 residues. V was pared by 5 bases and J by 5 bases, with 9 bases of the junction left unmatched. CDR1 and CDR2 from the germline V gene are LNHDA and SQIVND (reference sequence). The genes are TRBV19 and TRBJ2-7; 10 nucleotides line up with TRBD2. Here the sequenced sample was CD4+ or CD8+ T cells sorted from blood, taken in a trial of the OX40 agonist ivuxolimab. This clonotype was obtained from an adult with an advanced solid tumor such as melanoma, head and neck, liver or kidney cancer. The CDR3 nucleotides are TGTGCCAGTAGTCCCTCCGGGACTAGCGTCCACGAGCAGTACTTC. This translates into CASSPSGTSVHEQYF.